These 21 T cell receptor beta chains came from one sample sequenced in a study of cytomegalovirus exposure and HLA in healthy donors. Researchers ran the PCR with 60 Vbeta and 13 Jbeta primers. Method: immunoSEQ multiplex PCR; TCRdb's copy keeps in-frame clones and lacks some. The repertoire holds 95,000 to 150,000 clones, 60% to 85% seen once, with less than 2% in the top ten. The sequencing sample was made of PBMCs. These receptors were taken from a man in his forties or fifties in good health and CMV-seronegative.

The chain joins TRBV27 to TRBJ2-3; 11 nucleotides match TRBD1. The J segment lost 3 bases and the V segment lost 5 bases, leaving 7 bases of the junction unmatched. CDR1 is MNHEY, CDR2 SMNVEV, per germline (reference sequence). The CDR3 is made up of 16 amino acids. CDR3 amino acids: CASSPGTGGQTDTQYF. CDR3 sequence (DNA): TGTGCCAGCAGTCCGGGGACAGGGGGTCAGACAGATACGCAGTATTTT.

This chain joins TRBV10-3 and TRBJ2-5; D perhaps matches TRBD2 (6 bases). Germline CDR1 and CDR2: ENHRY and SYGVKD. V was trimmed by 4 bases and J by 3 bases, leaving 15 bases between them. The length of the CDR3 is 15 residues. This CDR3 reads CAISGPLEGEETQYF. In DNA, the CDR3 is TGTGCCATCAGTGGGCCCTTGGAGGGTGAAGAGACCCAGTACTTC.

The chain employs TRBV27 and TRBJ2-7, with D possibly being TRBD1 (5 bases). Germline lookup yields CDR1 MNHEY and CDR2 SMNVEV (reference sequence). V dropped 4 bases and J dropped 1 base, with 8 bases sitting between them. The CDR3 covers 13 residues. CDR3 coding DNA: TGTGCCAGCAGTTCGACAGCTTCCTACGAGCAGTACGTC. Translation gives CASSSTASYEQYV.

This sequence joins TRBV5-1 and TRBJ1-6; no clear D gene. CDR3 length equals 14 residues. Germline V lookup: CDR1 SGHRS, CDR2 YFSETQ. Trimming cost V 7 bases and J 5 bases, with 13 bases left between them. This CDR3 reads CASSSGSDNSPLHF. The CDR3 DNA sequence: TGCGCCAGCTCTAGCGGGTCTGATAATTCACCCCTCCACTTT.

The CDR3 region is CASSLSPPPSSFYNEQFF. CDR3 nucleotide sequence: TGCGCCAGCAGCTTAAGCCCCCCCCCATCCTCATTCTACAATGAGCAGTTCTTC. J is TRBJ2-1 and V is TRBV5-1; D is unclear. The CDR3 loop spans 18 amino acids. Trimming left V 2 bases short and J 3 bases short, with 21 bases between. The germline V gene encodes CDR1 SGHRS and CDR2 YFSETQ.

The gene calls are TRBV6-5 and TRBJ1-1; TRBD1 matches at 7 bases. J was trimmed by 1 base and V by 6 bases; bases with no gene match: 2. Germline assignment: CDR1 MNHEY and CDR2 SVGAGI. The CDR3 has 13 amino acids. The CDR3 DNA is TGTGCCAGCAGACAGGGGCAGAACACTGAAGCTTTCTTT. It translates to CASRQGQNTEAFF.

V and J are TRBV28 and TRBJ1-1; TRBD1 agrees at 7 bases. With V trimmed by 4 bases and J by 6 bases, 8 bases remained unmatched. The CDR3 has 14 residues. Germline values: CDR1 MDHEN, CDR2 SYDVKM. CDR3 in DNA: TGTGCCAGCAGTTCACAGGGGCCTATACCTGAAGCTTTCTTT. Translated, it gives CASSSQGPIPEAFF. The entire variable domain, with the rest obtained from reference TRBV28 and TRBJ1-1, is as follows: DVKVTQSSRYLVKRTGEKVFLECVQDMDHENMFWYRQDPGLGLRLIYFSYDVKMKEKGDIPEGYSVSREKKERFSLILESASTNQTSMYLCASSSQGPIPEAFFGQGTRLTVV.

The chain combines TRBV19 with TRBJ2-7; 8 nucleotides line up with TRBD1. From germline, CDR1 is LNHDA and CDR2 SQIVND (reference sequence). The V segment lost 3 bases and the J segment 6 bases; nucleotides outside the gene matches: 10. The CDR3 extends over 15 amino acids. CDR3 nucleotide sequence: TGTGCCAGTAGTATTCAGTCCAGGGGGCTTCGCGAGCAGTACGTC. As protein: CASSIQSRGLREQYV.

This sequence joins TRBV6-1 and TRBJ1-1; D gene uncertain. V was pared by 2 bases and J by 6 bases, with 10 bases between. The CDR3 covers 13 residues. Per the germline V gene, CDR1 is MNHNS and CDR2 is SASEGT. The CDR3 here is CASSEMEEAEAFF. DNA for the CDR3: TGTGCCAGCAGTGAAATGGAAGAGGCTGAAGCTTTCTTT.

The chain has TRBV4-1 and TRBJ1-4, with 7 nucleotides matching TRBD1. Per the germline V gene, CDR1 is MGHRA and CDR2 is YSYEKL. J gave up 6 bases and V 1 base, and 8 bases lay outside the gene matches. The CDR3 covers 16 residues. CDR3 sequence (DNA): TGCGCCAGCAGCCAAGTGGGGGGACAGTCGGATGAAAAACTGTTTTTT. Its translation is CASSQVGGQSDEKLFF.

In its sample, this clone was seen once. The chain joins TRBV27 to TRBJ1-2; no firm D call. This CDR3 is built from 14 residues. V lost 6 bases, J lost 3 bases, and 14 bases lay in between. CDR1 and CDR2 (germline): MNHEY, SMNVEV (reference sequence). This CDR3 is CASRLARWDYGYTF. The CDR3 nucleotides are TGTGCCAGCAGATTGGCCAGGTGGGACTATGGCTACACCTTC.

The chain carries TRBV5-4 and TRBJ2-3, with a weak D call TRBD2 (6 bases). Germline V CDR1 and CDR2: SGHNT, YYREEE (reference sequence). The CDR3 runs to 16 residues. Trimming took off 3 bases at V and 2 bases at J, with 16 bases between the two ends. DNA for the CDR3: TGTGCCAGCAGCTCCGAGCGGGTCTCACTCACAGATACGCAGTATTTT. Translating gives CASSSERVSLTDTQYF.

The chain carries TRBV6-5 and TRBJ2-5, with D possibly being TRBD1 (6 bases). Germline V gene sequence: CDR1 MNHEY, CDR2 SVGAGI. The CDR3 runs 13 residues. Trimming left V 6 bases short and J 3 bases short, with 11 bases between. In DNA, the CDR3 is TGTGCCAGCAGCCGCAGGGGTAAAGAGACCCAGTACTTC. It translates to CASSRRGKETQYF.

The J gene is TRBJ2-3, the V gene TRBV2, with D possibly matching TRBD1 (6 bases). V lost 5 bases, J lost 0 bases, and 15 bases lay in between. Germline CDR1 and CDR2: SNHLY and FYNNEI. This CDR3 region has 16 residues. DNA of the CDR3: TGTGCCAGCAGTTTACAAGGGGGAACTAGCACAGATACGCAGTATTTT. This codes for CASSLQGGTSTDTQYF.

This clone was detected only once. The chain couples TRBV29-1 to TRBJ1-2; D uncertain. This CDR3 spans 12 amino acids. Germline V CDR1 and CDR2: SQVTM, ANQGSEA. Trimming took off 4 bases at V and 4 bases at J, with 10 bases between the two ends. The chain's CDR3 is CSVATGRYGYTF. The CDR3 nucleotides are TGCAGCGTTGCGACTGGCCGCTATGGCTACACCTTC.

The rearrangement joins TRBV9 to TRBJ2-7, with 8 bases that match TRBD1. In germline, CDR1 is SGDLS, CDR2 YYNGEE. V lost 2 bases to trimming and J lost 5 bases; unmatched junction nucleotides: 9. CDR3 length: 15 amino acids. Here the CDR3 reads CASSVSGTQGDEQYF. The DNA of the CDR3 is TGTGCCAGCAGCGTTTCCGGGACACAGGGGGACGAGCAGTACTTC. The full variable domain, completed using reference TRBV9 and TRBJ2-7, is DSGVTQTPKHLITATGQRVTLRCSPRSGDLSVYWYQQSLDQGLQFLIQYYNGEERAKGNILERFSAQQFPDLHSELNLSSLELGDSALYFCASSVSGTQGDEQYFGPGTRLTVT.

The V and J genes are TRBV5-5 and TRBJ2-2, with a possible D match to TRBD2 (5 bases). Germline V gene sequence: CDR1 SGHKS, CDR2 YYEKEE (reference sequence). Between the trimmed V and J ends, which lost 3 bases and 4 bases, there was a span of 13 bases. The CDR3 length is 15 residues. The CDR3 region is CASSSTSRLTGELFF. CDR3 sequence (DNA): TGTGCCAGCAGCTCTACTAGTCGGCTCACCGGGGAGCTGTTTTTT.

The table lists this clone with a few counts. The rearrangement uses TRBV7-2 and TRBJ1-6; TRBD1 matches 7 bases. This CDR3 has 15 amino acids. Germline V gene data show CDR1 as SGHTA and CDR2 as FQGNSA. Trimming at V came to 5 bases and at J to 7 bases, leaving 8 bases not matched to a gene. The CDR3 protein is CASSAVAGGNSPLHF. The CDR3 bases are TGTGCCAGCAGCGCCGTCGCAGGGGGAAATTCACCCCTCCACTTT.

The genes are TRBV30 and TRBJ1-2; D uncertain. Trimming pared 4 bases from V and 7 bases from J, leaving 16 bases between. The germline V gene has CDR1 GTSNPN and CDR2 SVGIG (reference sequence). The CDR3 totals 13 residues. The CDR3 protein is CAWTSTERRGYTF. Written as DNA, the CDR3 is TGTGCCTGGACGTCCACGGAGCGTCGTGGCTACACCTTC.

The chain recombines TRBV4-1 with TRBJ1-2, with 8 bases fitting TRBD1. The CDR3 is made up of 16 amino acids. Germline V gene lookup returns CDR1 MGHRA and CDR2 YSYEKL. Trimming at V came to 0 bases and at J to 8 bases, leaving 11 bases not matched to a gene. CDR3 region: CASSQDPFQGAGGYTF. Written as DNA, the CDR3 is TGCGCCAGCAGCCAAGATCCCTTTCAGGGGGCAGGAGGCTACACCTTC.

This rearrangement joins TRBV10-3 to TRBJ2-1, with 13 bases lining up with TRBD2. J lost 9 bases, V lost 2 bases, and 7 bases had no gene match. Germline CDR1 reads ENHRY; CDR2 reads SYGVKD. This CDR3 has 16 amino acids. The CDR3 DNA reads TGTGCCATCAGTGAGGGGACTAGCGGGGCCCGGGGTGAGCAGTTCTTC. Protein sequence: CAISEGTSGARGEQFF.